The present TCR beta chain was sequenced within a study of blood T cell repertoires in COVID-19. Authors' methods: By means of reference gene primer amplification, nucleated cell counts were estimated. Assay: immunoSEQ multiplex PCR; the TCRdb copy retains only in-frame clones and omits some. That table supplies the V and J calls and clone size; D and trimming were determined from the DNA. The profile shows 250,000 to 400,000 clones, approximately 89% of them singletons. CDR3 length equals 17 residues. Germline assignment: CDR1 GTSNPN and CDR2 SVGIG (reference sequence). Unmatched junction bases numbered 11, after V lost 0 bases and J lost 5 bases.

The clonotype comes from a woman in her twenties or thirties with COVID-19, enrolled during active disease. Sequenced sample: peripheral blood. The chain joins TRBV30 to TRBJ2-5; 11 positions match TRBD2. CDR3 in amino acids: CAWSVRLAGLGIETQYF. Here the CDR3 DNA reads TGTGCCTGGAGTGTACGACTAGCGGGGCTAGGCATCGAGACCCAGTACTTC.